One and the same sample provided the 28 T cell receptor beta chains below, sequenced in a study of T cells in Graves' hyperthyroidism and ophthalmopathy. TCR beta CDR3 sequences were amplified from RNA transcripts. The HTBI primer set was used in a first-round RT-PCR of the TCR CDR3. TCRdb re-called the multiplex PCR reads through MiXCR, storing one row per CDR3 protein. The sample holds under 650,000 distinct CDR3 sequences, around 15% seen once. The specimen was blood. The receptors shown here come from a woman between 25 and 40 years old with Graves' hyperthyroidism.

The CDR3: CASSLGRGGARNEQYF. DNA of the CDR3: TGTGCCAGCAGCTTAGGCCGGGGGGGCGCTAGGAACGAGCAGTACTTC. The rearrangement joins TRBV13 to TRBJ2-7; 8 bases fit TRBD2. CDR1 is PRHDT and CDR2 is FYEKMQ in the germline V gene (reference sequence). V gave up 0 bases and J gave up 5 bases; unmatched junction bases: 9. This CDR3 has 16 amino acids.

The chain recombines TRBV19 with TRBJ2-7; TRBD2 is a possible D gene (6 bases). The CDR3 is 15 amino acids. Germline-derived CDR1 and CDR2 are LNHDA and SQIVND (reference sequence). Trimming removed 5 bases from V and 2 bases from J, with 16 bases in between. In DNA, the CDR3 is TGTGCCAGTAGTTCCGCCCCCGGGAGAACCTACGAGCAGTACTTC. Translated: CASSSAPGRTYEQYF.

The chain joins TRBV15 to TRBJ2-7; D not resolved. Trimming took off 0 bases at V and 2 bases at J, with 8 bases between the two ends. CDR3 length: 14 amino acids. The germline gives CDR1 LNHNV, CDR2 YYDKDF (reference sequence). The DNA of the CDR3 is TGTGCCACCAGCAGAGATATAGGGCCCTACGAGCAGTACTTC. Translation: CATSRDIGPYEQYF. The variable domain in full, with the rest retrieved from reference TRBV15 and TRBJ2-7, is DAMVIQNPRYQVTQFGKPVTLSCSQTLNHNVMYWYQQKSSQAPKLLFHYYDKDFNNEADTPDNFQSRRPNTSFCFLDIRSPGLGDTAMYLCATSRDIGPYEQYFGPGTRLTVT.

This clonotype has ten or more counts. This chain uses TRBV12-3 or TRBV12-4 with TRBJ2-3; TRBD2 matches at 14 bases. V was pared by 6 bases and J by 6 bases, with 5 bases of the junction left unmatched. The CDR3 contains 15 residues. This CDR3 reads CASSPRTSGRDTQYF. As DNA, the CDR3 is TGTGCCAGCAGCCCAAGGACTAGCGGGAGGGATACGCAGTATTTT.

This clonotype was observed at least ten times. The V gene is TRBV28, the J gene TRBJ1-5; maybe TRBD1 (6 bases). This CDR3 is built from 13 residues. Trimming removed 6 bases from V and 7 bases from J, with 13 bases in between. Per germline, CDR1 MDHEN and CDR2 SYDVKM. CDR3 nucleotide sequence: TGTGCCAGCAGCACCAACAGGGACCAGCCCCAGCATTTT. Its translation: CASSTNRDQPQHF.

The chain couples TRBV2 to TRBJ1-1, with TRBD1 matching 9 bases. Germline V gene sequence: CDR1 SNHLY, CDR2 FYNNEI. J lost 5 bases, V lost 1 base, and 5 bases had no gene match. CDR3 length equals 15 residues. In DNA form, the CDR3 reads TGTGCCAGCAGTGAAGTGACAGGGGGACTTACTGAAGCTTTCTTT. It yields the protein CASSEVTGGLTEAFF.

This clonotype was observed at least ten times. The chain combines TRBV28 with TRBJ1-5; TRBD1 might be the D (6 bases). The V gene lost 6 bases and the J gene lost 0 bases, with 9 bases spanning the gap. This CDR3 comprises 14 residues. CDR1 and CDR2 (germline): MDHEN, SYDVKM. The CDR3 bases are TGTGCCAGCAGGGGACATCTTAGCAATCAGCCCCAGCATTTT. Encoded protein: CASRGHLSNQPQHF. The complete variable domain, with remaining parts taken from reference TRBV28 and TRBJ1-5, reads DVKVTQSSRYLVKRTGEKVFLECVQDMDHENMFWYRQDPGLGLRLIYFSYDVKMKEKGDIPEGYSVSREKKERFSLILESASTNQTSMYLCASRGHLSNQPQHFGDGTRLSIL.

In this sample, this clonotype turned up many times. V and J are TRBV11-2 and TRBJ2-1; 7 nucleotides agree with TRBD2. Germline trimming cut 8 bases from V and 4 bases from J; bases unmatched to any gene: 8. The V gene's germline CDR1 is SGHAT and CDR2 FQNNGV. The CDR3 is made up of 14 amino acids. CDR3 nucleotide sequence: TGTGCCAGCGGGGAGACTAGCAGATACAATGAGCAGTTCTTC. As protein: CASGETSRYNEQFF.

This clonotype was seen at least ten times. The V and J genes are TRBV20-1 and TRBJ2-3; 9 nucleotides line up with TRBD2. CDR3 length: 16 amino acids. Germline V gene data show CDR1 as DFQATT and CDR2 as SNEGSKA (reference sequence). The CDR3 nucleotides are TGCAGCGCCTTTGGCGGGAGGGCCCCCCTCACAGATACGCAGTATTTT. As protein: CSAFGGRAPLTDTQYF.

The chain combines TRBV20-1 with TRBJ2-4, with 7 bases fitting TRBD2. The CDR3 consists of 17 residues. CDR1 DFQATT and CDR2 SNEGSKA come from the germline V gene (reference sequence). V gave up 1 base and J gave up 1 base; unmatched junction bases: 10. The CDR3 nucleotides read TGCAGTGCTAGAGCTGTTTTGGCGACTAGCGCCAAAAACATTCAGTACTTC. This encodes CSARAVLATSAKNIQYF.

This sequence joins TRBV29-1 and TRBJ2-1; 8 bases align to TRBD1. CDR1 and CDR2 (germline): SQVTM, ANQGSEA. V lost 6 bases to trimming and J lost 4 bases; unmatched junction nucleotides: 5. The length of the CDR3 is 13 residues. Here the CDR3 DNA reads TGCAGCGTACAGGGGGGTTCTTACAATGAGCAGTTCTTC. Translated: CSVQGGSYNEQFF.

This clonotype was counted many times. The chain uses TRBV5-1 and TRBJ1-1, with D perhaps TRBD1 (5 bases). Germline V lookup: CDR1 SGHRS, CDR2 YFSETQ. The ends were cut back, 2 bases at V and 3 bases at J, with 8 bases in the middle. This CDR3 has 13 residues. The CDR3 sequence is CASSFKGDTEAFF. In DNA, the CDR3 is TGCGCCAGCAGCTTCAAAGGGGACACTGAAGCTTTCTTT. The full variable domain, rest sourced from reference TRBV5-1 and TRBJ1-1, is KAGVTQTPRYLIKTRGQQVTLSCSPISGHRSVSWYQQTPGQGLQFLFEYFSETQRNKGNFPGRFSGRQFSNSRSEMNVSTLELGDSALYLCASSFKGDTEAFFGQGTRLTVV.

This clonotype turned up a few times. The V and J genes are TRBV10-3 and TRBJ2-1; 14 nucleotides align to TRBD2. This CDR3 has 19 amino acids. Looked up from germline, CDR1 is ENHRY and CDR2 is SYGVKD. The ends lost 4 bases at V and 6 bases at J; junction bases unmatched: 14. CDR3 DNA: TGTGCCATCAGTGGGGTTTCTGGGACTAGCGGGAGTTTCACCAATGAGCAGTTCTTC. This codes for CAISGVSGTSGSFTNEQFF.

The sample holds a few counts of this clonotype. CDR3 protein: CSVSDGSVGGNEQFF. The CDR3 region has the DNA TGCAGTGTCTCGGACGGGTCAGTGGGTGGCAATGAGCAGTTCTTC. The V and J genes are TRBV20-1 and TRBJ2-1; D is uncertain. From germline, CDR1 is DFQATT and CDR2 SNEGSKA (reference sequence). The CDR3 extends over 15 amino acids. V was shortened by 7 bases and J by 6 bases, with 22 bases between the two germline ends.

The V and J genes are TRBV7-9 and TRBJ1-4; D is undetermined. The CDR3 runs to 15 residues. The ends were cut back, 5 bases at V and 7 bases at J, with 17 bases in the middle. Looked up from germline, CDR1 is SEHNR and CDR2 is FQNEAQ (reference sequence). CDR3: CASSPKDPSGEKLFF. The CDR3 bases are TGTGCCAGCAGCCCTAAGGATCCCTCAGGTGAAAAACTGTTTTTT.

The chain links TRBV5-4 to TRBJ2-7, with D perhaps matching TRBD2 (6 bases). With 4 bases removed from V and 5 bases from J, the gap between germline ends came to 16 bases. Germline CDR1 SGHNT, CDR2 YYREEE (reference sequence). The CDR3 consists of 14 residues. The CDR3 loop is CASSTGRDMDEQYF. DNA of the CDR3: TGTGCCAGCAGCACCGGGCGGGATATGGACGAGCAGTACTTC. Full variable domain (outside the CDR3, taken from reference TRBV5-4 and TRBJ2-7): ETGVTQSPTHLIKTRGQQVTLRCSSQSGHNTVSWYQQALGQGPQFIFQYYREEENGRGNFPPRFSGLQFPNYSSELNVNALELDDSALYLCASSTGRDMDEQYFGPGTRLTVT.

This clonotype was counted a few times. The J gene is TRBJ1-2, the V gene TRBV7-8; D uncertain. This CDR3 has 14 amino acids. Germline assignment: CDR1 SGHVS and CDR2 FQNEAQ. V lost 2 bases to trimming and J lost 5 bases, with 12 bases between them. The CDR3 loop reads CASSLMREGYGYTF. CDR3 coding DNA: TGTGCCAGCAGCTTAATGAGGGAAGGATATGGCTACACCTTC.

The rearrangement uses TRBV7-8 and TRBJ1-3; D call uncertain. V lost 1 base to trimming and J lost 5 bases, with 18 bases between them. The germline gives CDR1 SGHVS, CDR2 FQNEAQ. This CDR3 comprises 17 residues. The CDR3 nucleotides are TGTGCCAGCAGCTTAGAAGGGCAGGCTCAATTCCGAAACACCATATATTTT. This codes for CASSLEGQAQFRNTIYF.

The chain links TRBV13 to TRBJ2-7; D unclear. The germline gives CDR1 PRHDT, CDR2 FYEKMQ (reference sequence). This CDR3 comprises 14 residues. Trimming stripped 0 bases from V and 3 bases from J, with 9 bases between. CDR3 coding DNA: TGTGCCAGCAGCTTAGGGCTCGCACACTACGAGCAGTACTTC. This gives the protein CASSLGLAHYEQYF.

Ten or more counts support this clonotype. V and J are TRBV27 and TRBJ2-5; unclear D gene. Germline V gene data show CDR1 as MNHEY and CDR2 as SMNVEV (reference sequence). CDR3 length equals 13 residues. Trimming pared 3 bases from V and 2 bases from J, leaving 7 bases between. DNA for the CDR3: TGTGCCAGCAGTTTGATAGGACAAGAGACCCAGTACTTC. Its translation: CASSLIGQETQYF.

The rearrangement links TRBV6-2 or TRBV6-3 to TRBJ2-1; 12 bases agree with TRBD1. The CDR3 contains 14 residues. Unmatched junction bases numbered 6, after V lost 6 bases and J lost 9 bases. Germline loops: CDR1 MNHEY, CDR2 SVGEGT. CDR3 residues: CASRGTGGWFEQFF. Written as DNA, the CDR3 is TGTGCCAGCAGGGGGACAGGGGGCTGGTTTGAGCAGTTCTTC.

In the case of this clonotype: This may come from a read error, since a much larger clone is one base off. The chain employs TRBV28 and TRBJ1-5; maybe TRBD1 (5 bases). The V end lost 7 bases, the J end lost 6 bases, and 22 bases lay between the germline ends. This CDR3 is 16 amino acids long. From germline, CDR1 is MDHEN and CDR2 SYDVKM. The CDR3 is CASKPPTGGVTQPQHF. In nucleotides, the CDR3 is TGTGCCAGCAAACCCCCTACGGGGGGAGTAACTCAGCCCCAGCATTTT.

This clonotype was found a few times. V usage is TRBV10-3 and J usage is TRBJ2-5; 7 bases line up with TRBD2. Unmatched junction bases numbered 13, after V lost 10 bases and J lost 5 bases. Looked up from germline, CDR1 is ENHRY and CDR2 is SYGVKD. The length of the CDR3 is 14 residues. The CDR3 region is CATYDRQGGETQYF. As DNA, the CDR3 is TGTGCCACCTACGACCGCCAGGGAGGGGAGACCCAGTACTTC.

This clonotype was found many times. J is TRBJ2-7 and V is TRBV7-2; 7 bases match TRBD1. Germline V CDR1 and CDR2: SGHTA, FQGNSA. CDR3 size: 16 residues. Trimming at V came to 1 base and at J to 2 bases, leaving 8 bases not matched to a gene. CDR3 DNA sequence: TGTGCCAGCAGCTTAGGAGGGGGCGGTCTCACCTACGAGCAGTACTTC. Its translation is CASSLGGGGLTYEQYF.

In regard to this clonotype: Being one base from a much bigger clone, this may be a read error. CDR3 sequence reads: CASGEILYGGNQPQHF. The CDR3 DNA reads as TGTGCCAGCGGGGAGATATTGTACGGAGGCAATCAGCCCCAGCATTTT. This rearrangement joins TRBV28 to TRBJ1-5; no firm D call. The V gene lost 8 bases and the J gene lost 2 bases, with 19 bases spanning the gap. The germline CDR1 and CDR2 sequences are MDHEN and SYDVKM. This CDR3 is built from 16 residues. The variable domain in full, with the rest retrieved from reference TRBV28 and TRBJ1-5, is DVKVTQSSRYLVKRTGEKVFLECVQDMDHENMFWYRQDPGLGLRLIYFSYDVKMKEKGDIPEGYSVSREKKERFSLILESASTNQTSMYLCASGEILYGGNQPQHFGDGTRLSIL.

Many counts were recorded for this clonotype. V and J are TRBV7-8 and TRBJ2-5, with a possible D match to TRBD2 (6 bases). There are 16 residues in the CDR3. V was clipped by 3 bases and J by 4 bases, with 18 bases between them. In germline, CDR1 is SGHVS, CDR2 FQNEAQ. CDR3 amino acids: CASSFGGGAGVETQYF. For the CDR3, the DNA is TGTGCCAGCAGCTTTGGTGGCGGGGCCGGGGTAGAGACCCAGTACTTC.

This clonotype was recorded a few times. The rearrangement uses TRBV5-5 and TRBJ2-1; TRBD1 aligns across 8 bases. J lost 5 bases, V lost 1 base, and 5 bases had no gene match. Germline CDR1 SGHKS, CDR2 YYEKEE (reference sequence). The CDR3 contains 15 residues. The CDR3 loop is CASSLSGQGDNEQFF. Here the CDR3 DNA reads TGTGCCAGCAGCTTGAGCGGACAGGGAGACAATGAGCAGTTCTTC.

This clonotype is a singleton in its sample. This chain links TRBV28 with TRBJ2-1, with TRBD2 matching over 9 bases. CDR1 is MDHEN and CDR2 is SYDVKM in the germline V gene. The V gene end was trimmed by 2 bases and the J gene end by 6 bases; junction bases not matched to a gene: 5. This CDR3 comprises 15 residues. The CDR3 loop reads CASSLVAGGLNEQFF. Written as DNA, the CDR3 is TGTGCCAGCAGTTTAGTTGCGGGAGGGCTCAATGAGCAGTTCTTC.